The rows below give T cell receptor beta chains drawn from one sample of a study of cytomegalovirus exposure and HLA in healthy donors. Generated by immunoSEQ multiplex PCR, the TCRdb table keeps only in-frame clones and is missing some. This sample has more than 200,000 clones, with approximately 80% found just once. Sequenced: PBMCs. Receptors were obtained from a girl aged 10 to 17 in good health and CMV-seronegative. The CDR3 runs from the conserved cysteine through the conserved F or W. The D gene is left open where the match is weak. A clone size is listed for some rows: how often the clone was seen (once, few, many), or a class if it is expanded.

v_call	d_call	clone_size	j_call	cdr3_aa	cdr3_nt
TRBV16	TRBD1	NA	TRBJ2-7	CASSQWDRVIYEQYF	TGTGCCAGCAGCCAATGGGACAGGGTGATCTACGAGCAGTACTTC
TRBV7-9	NA	NA	TRBJ1-1	CASRGVGGKTGEAFF	TGTGCCAGCCGGGGAGTAGGGGGTAAAACCGGTGAAGCTTTCTTT
TRBV28	TRBD1	NA	TRBJ1-4	CASSFDRESEKLFF	TGTGCCAGCAGTTTTGACAGGGAGTCTGAAAAACTGTTTTTT
TRBV6-1	TRBD1	once	TRBJ2-7	CASSEFIQGWEQYF	TGTGCCAGCAGTGAATTTATACAGGGGTGGGAGCAGTACTTC
TRBV4-3	NA	NA	TRBJ1-3	CASSLIMGGGPLGGNTIYF	TGCGCCAGCAGCCTGATAATGGGGGGGGGACCCCTGGGAGGAAACACCATATATTTT
TRBV4-1	NA	NA	TRBJ1-5	CASSQEPAAGNGEPQHF	TGCGCCAGCAGCCAAGAACCGGCGGCGGGGAATGGGGAGCCCCAGCATTTT
TRBV14	NA	NA	TRBJ1-1	CASSHWPAGTEAFF	TGTGCCAGCAGCCACTGGCCCGCGGGCACTGAAGCTTTCTTT
TRBV27	TRBD1	once	TRBJ2-1	CASGGQGTEQFF	TGTGCCAGCGGCGGACAGGGCACCGAGCAGTTCTTC
TRBV14	NA	NA	TRBJ1-1	CASSQDRYSPREAFF	TGTGCCAGCAGCCAAGATCGGTACAGCCCCCGGGAAGCTTTCTTT
TRBV5-1	TRBD1	NA	TRBJ1-5	CASSLSSGGVQPQHF	TGCGCCAGCAGCTTGAGCTCAGGGGGCGTTCAGCCCCAGCATTTT
TRBV7-3	NA	NA	TRBJ2-5	CASSLNGGTAIQETQYF	TGTGCCAGCAGCCTAAACGGCGGGACTGCCATACAAGAGACCCAGTACTTC
TRBV27	NA	NA	TRBJ1-3	CASRRAGSGNTIYF	TGTGCCAGCAGGCGGGCAGGCTCTGGAAACACCATATATTTT
TRBV6-5	TRBD1	NA	TRBJ1-6	CASSYSRDRGPPLHF	TGTGCCAGCAGTTACTCGAGGGACAGGGGACCACCCCTCCACTTT
TRBV7-9	NA	NA	TRBJ2-7	CASSLSGPYEQYF	TGTGCCAGCTCACTTAGCGGACCCTACGAGCAGTACTTC
TRBV7-9	NA	NA	TRBJ1-2	CASSLQTEQRGYTF	TGTGCCAGCAGCCTACAGACAGAACAACGCGGCTACACCTTC
TRBV19	TRBD2	once	TRBJ2-2	CASSLAGVAGELFF	TGTGCCAGTAGTCTAGCGGGAGTGGCCGGGGAGCTGTTTTTT
TRBV29-1	TRBD2	NA	TRBJ2-5	CSIRGLAGEVDQETQYF	TGCAGCATCAGAGGACTAGCGGGAGAAGTGGATCAAGAGACCCAGTACTTC
TRBV10-1	NA	NA	TRBJ2-7	CASSVYEQYF	TGCGCCAGCAGTGTATACGAGCAGTACTTC
TRBV7-2	NA	few	TRBJ2-7	CASSLLTQPGEQYF	TGTGCCAGCAGCTTGCTCACACAACCGGGCGAGCAGTACTTC
TRBV27	TRBD1	NA	TRBJ2-2	CASTLTGGTGELFF	TGTGCCAGTACATTGACAGGGGGGACCGGGGAGCTGTTTTTT
TRBV10-3	NA	NA	TRBJ2-6	CAISAGGSGRSGANVLTF	TGTGCCATCAGTGCCGGTGGGTCGGGTCGCTCTGGGGCCAACGTCCTGACTTTC
TRBV5-5	TRBD1	few	TRBJ1-4	CASSVSGGRGEKLFF	TGTGCCAGCAGCGTGTCAGGGGGTCGGGGAGAAAAACTGTTTTTT
TRBV29-1	TRBD1	NA	TRBJ1-1	CSVERWGTGGTEAFF	TGCAGCGTTGAAAGGTGGGGGACAGGGGGCACTGAAGCTTTCTTT
TRBV6-1	TRBD2	NA	TRBJ2-2	CASRTSGESGELFF	TGTGCCAGCAGAACTAGCGGGGAGTCCGGGGAGCTGTTTTTT
TRBV5-1	NA	NA	TRBJ1-3	CASSLDPRGNTIYF	TGCGCCAGCAGCTTGGACCCGCGGGGGAACACCATATATTTT
TRBV7-2	NA	NA	TRBJ2-7	CASRTDWYEQYF	TGTGCCAGCAGAACCGATTGGTACGAGCAGTACTTC
TRBV7-9	TRBD1	NA	TRBJ2-7	CASSSQERTGDYEQYF	TGTGCCAGCAGCTCCCAGGAAAGGACAGGGGACTACGAGCAGTACTTC
TRBV7-8	NA	NA	TRBJ1-1	CASSIKSRNTEAFF	TGTGCCAGCAGCATCAAATCGAGGAACACTGAAGCTTTCTTT
TRBV19	TRBD2	NA	TRBJ2-5	CASSTLGSGVETQYF	TGTGCCAGTAGTACGCTCGGTAGCGGGGTCGAGACCCAGTACTTC
TRBV28	NA	NA	TRBJ2-2	CASSWRQTGELFF	TGTGCCAGCAGTTGGCGGCAGACCGGGGAGCTGTTTTTT
TRBV6-1	TRBD2	NA	TRBJ2-3	CASSDKGKGWASGSADTQYF	TGTGCCAGCAGTGACAAAGGGAAGGGTTGGGCTAGCGGGAGTGCAGATACGCAGTATTTT
TRBV6-1	NA	NA	TRBJ1-4	CASSAWTPLSLDEKLFF	TGTGCCAGCAGTGCGTGGACTCCCCTGTCGTTGGATGAAAAACTGTTTTTT
TRBV5-4	TRBD1	NA	TRBJ2-7	CASSSGTDRAYEQYF	TGTGCCAGCAGCTCCGGGACAGATCGCGCCTACGAGCAGTACTTC
TRBV5-5	TRBD1	NA	TRBJ1-1	CASSLVTGVLRGEAFF	TGTGCCAGCAGCTTGGTGACAGGGGTTTTAAGGGGTGAAGCTTTCTTT
TRBV9	TRBD2	few	TRBJ2-3	CASSVARGGRTDTQYF	TGTGCCAGCAGCGTAGCCCGGGGCGGGAGAACAGATACGCAGTATTTT
TRBV5-1	NA	NA	TRBJ1-2	CASSISSDYGYTF	TGCGCCAGCAGCATCTCCAGCGACTATGGCTACACCTTC
TRBV6-4	NA	NA	TRBJ1-1	CASSATTENTEAFF	TGTGCCAGCAGCGCCACAACAGAAAACACTGAAGCTTTCTTT